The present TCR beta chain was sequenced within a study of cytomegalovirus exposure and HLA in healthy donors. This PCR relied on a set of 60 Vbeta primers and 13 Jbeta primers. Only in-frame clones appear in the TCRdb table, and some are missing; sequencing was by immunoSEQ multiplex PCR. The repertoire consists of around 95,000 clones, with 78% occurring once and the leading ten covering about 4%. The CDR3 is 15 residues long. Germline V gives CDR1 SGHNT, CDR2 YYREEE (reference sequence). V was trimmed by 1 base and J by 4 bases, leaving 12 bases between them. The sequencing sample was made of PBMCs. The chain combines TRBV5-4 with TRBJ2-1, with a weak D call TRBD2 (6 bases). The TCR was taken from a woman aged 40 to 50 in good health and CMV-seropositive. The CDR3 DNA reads TGTGCCAGCAGCTTGAAGGCTAGCGAGTACAATGAGCAGTTCTTC. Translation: CASSLKASEYNEQFF.